One and the same sample provided the 22 T cell receptor beta chains below, sequenced in a study of identical twins. From the 5' RACE reads, TCRdb called clonotypes with MiXCR, one entry per CDR3 protein. Of 1,800,000 or so distinct CDR3 sequences in the sample, under 35% were seen once. Sequenced: cord blood. These receptors came from a newborn girl in good health.

This clonotype was seen a few times. The genes are TRBV3-1 and TRBJ2-7; 9 bases map to TRBD2. The CDR3 consists of 18 residues. Germline V CDR1 and CDR2: LGHDT, YNNKEL (reference sequence). Trimming removed 4 bases from V and 2 bases from J; junction bases left unmatched: 15. CDR3 loop: CASSPFTGIAGATYEQYF. CDR3 sequence (DNA): TGTGCCAGCAGCCCCTTCACCGGAATAGCGGGAGCTACCTACGAGCAGTACTTC.

This rearrangement joins TRBV6-1 to TRBJ2-7, with D hard to call. The CDR3 runs 15 residues. V gave up 0 bases and J gave up 1 base, with 10 bases separating them. Per germline, CDR1 MNHNS and CDR2 SASEGT. Here the CDR3 DNA reads TGTGCCAGCAGTGAAGCTCTTTACGGATCCTACGAGCAGTACTTC. It encodes CASSEALYGSYEQYF.

This chain links TRBV12-3 or TRBV12-4 with TRBJ2-1, with D maybe TRBD1 (5 bases). There are 14 residues in the CDR3. Trimming took off 6 bases at V and 8 bases at J, with 17 bases between the two ends. CDR3 protein: CASSSPGGHYEQFF. Here the CDR3 DNA reads TGTGCCAGCAGCTCCCCCGGCGGACACTATGAGCAGTTCTTC.

In its sample, this clonotype was seen a few times. The chain links TRBV12-3 or TRBV12-4 to TRBJ1-2; D remains ambiguous. Deletions cut 8 bases from V and 0 bases from J, with 16 bases between. CDR3 length equals 15 residues. The CDR3 loop is CASERAGKTNYGYTF. The CDR3 nucleotides read TGTGCCAGCGAGCGAGCCGGCAAAACTAACTATGGCTACACCTTC.

This clonotype was counted a few times. The chain is built from TRBV6-6 and TRBJ1-4; no definite D call. CDR1 and CDR2 (germline): MNHNY, SVGAGI (reference sequence). V dropped 7 bases and J dropped 7 bases, with 7 bases sitting between them. The CDR3 has 11 amino acids. Written as DNA, the CDR3 is TGTGCCAGCACTAGTACTGAAAAACTGTTTTTT. It codes for CASTSTEKLFF.

This clonotype showed up just a few times. This chain joins TRBV12-3 or TRBV12-4 and TRBJ2-3, with 7 bases matching TRBD2. The length of the CDR3 is 16 residues. J was trimmed by 4 bases and V by 1 base; bases with no gene match: 8. The CDR3 region has the DNA TGTGCCAGCAGTTTAGGGGCAGGGAGGGAGGCAGATACGCAGTATTTT. Residues: CASSLGAGREADTQYF.

The CDR3 nucleotides read TGTGCCAGCAGCTTAGAACTACGGGTCCACAATGAGCAGTTCTTC. Amino acids: CASSLELRVHNEQFF. J is TRBJ2-1 and V is TRBV11-2; D unclear. The CDR3 has 15 amino acids. Germline V gene sequence: CDR1 SGHAT, CDR2 FQNNGV. V was shortened by 0 bases and J by 5 bases, with 11 bases between the two germline ends.

This clonotype occurred a few times. V is TRBV4-1 and J is TRBJ1-4; no clear D gene. Germline CDR1 MGHRA, CDR2 YSYEKL. CDR3 length: 13 amino acids. Trimming cost V 4 bases and J 5 bases, with 8 bases left between them. The CDR3 nucleotides read TGCGCCAGCAGCCTCCTGGGGAATGAAAAACTGTTTTTT. As protein: CASSLLGNEKLFF.

V usage is TRBV5-1 and J usage is TRBJ2-1; 10 nucleotides agree with TRBD2. In germline, CDR1 is SGHRS, CDR2 YFSETQ. The CDR3 runs to 14 residues. Trimming removed 2 bases from V and 8 bases from J; junction bases left unmatched: 4. CDR3 loop: CASSLTGLAYEQFF. CDR3 DNA sequence: TGCGCCAGCAGCTTAACGGGACTAGCGTATGAGCAGTTCTTC.

This chain connects TRBV20-1 to TRBJ1-2; D ambiguous. The CDR3 extends over 12 amino acids. Germline V gene lookup returns CDR1 DFQATT and CDR2 SNEGSKA (reference sequence). V was pared by 8 bases and J by 1 base, with 11 bases between. The CDR3 nucleotides are TGCAGTACCCTGAGACATAACTATGGCTACACCTTC. Translation gives CSTLRHNYGYTF.

The chain has TRBV3-1 and TRBJ1-5; no clear D. CDR1 LGHDT and CDR2 YNNKEL come from the germline V gene (reference sequence). The length of the CDR3 is 15 residues. Between the trimmed V and J ends, which lost 1 base and 6 bases, there was a span of 13 bases. The CDR3 loop is CASSQGGLTGQPQHF. CDR3 bases: TGTGCCAGCAGCCAAGGAGGCCTGACGGGTCAGCCCCAGCATTTT.

The chain joins TRBV4-2 to TRBJ1-2; D is unresolved. The CDR3 is made up of 15 amino acids. With 1 base removed from V and 2 bases from J, the gap between germline ends came to 11 bases. Germline CDR1 is LGHNA and CDR2 is YNFKEQ. The CDR3: CASSQGSGSNYGYTF. The CDR3 nucleotides are TGTGCCAGCAGCCAAGGGTCGGGTTCCAACTATGGCTACACCTTC.

The chain couples TRBV12-3 or TRBV12-4 to TRBJ2-7, with 8 positions matching TRBD2. Germline trimming cut 5 bases from V and 2 bases from J; bases unmatched to any gene: 5. The CDR3 is made up of 14 amino acids. The DNA of the CDR3 is TGTGCCAGCAGTAGAAGAGCGGGAGCCTACGAGCAGTACTTC. Its translation: CASSRRAGAYEQYF.

This clonotype was picked up a small number of times. The rearrangement links TRBV20-1 to TRBJ1-2; no definite D call. This CDR3 is 12 amino acids long. Germline CDR1 is DFQATT and CDR2 is SNEGSKA (reference sequence). Between the trimmed V and J ends, which lost 6 bases and 8 bases, there was a span of 16 bases. CDR3: CSARPLGGGYTF. The DNA of the CDR3 is TGCAGTGCGCGACCCTTGGGAGGAGGCTACACCTTC.

The CDR3, as DNA: TGCAGTGCTAGAGACGGAAGACGGGGTTCAAACACCGGGGAGCTGTTTTTT. It encodes CSARDGRRGSNTGELFF. The chain uses TRBV20-1 and TRBJ2-2; TRBD2 might be the D (5 bases). In germline, CDR1 is DFQATT, CDR2 SNEGSKA (reference sequence). The ends were cut back, 0 bases at V and 2 bases at J, with 16 bases in the middle. The CDR3 has 17 amino acids.

In its sample, this clonotype was seen many times. This sequence joins TRBV7-2 and TRBJ2-4; either TRBD1 or TRBD2 may supply D (5 bases each). The V gene lost 3 bases and the J gene lost 3 bases, with 15 bases spanning the gap. This CDR3 is 16 amino acids long. Germline-derived CDR1 and CDR2 are SGHTA and FQGNSA. DNA for the CDR3: TGTGCCAGCAGCTTCCGAGATTTGGGGGACAAAAACATTCAGTACTTC. Encoded protein: CASSFRDLGDKNIQYF.

The chain carries TRBV2 and TRBJ2-3, with a possible D match to TRBD2 (6 bases). The germline CDR1 and CDR2 sequences are SNHLY and FYNNEI. Trimming stripped 3 bases from V and 1 base from J, with 11 bases between. The CDR3 extends over 15 amino acids. CDR3: CASSDGTRGTDTQYF. CDR3 in DNA: TGTGCCAGCAGTGACGGGACTCGGGGCACAGATACGCAGTATTTT.

This chain links TRBV20-1 with TRBJ1-2, with a possible D match to TRBD1 (5 bases). Germline CDR1 is DFQATT and CDR2 is SNEGSKA (reference sequence). The CDR3 loop spans 13 amino acids. Trimming took off 0 bases at V and 6 bases at J, with 11 bases between the two ends. The CDR3 DNA sequence: TGCAGTGCTAGAGAGGGGGGACCGGATGGCTACACCTTC. This translates into CSAREGGPDGYTF.

This clonotype was detected a few times. The J gene is TRBJ2-1, the V gene TRBV4-1; unclear D gene. The CDR3 sequence is 15 residues long. The V gene lost 2 bases and the J gene lost 0 bases, with 8 bases spanning the gap. The germline V gene encodes CDR1 MGHRA and CDR2 YSYEKL. CDR3 sequence reads: CASSQPLSSYNEQFF. CDR3 nucleotides: TGCGCCAGCAGCCAACCCCTGAGCTCCTACAATGAGCAGTTCTTC.

This clonotype has a handful of counts. This sequence joins TRBV7-2 and TRBJ1-1; D is undetermined. Germline assignment: CDR1 SGHTA and CDR2 FQGNSA. This CDR3 has 14 amino acids. V lost 2 bases to trimming and J lost 1 base, with 8 bases between them. CDR3 in amino acids: CASSLSQANTEAFF. In nucleotides, the CDR3 is TGTGCCAGCAGCTTAAGTCAGGCGAACACTGAAGCTTTCTTT.

This clonotype was seen repeatedly, ten times or more. The rearrangement links TRBV4-2 to TRBJ2-6; D uncertain. The CDR3 loop spans 16 amino acids. CDR1 and CDR2 (germline): LGHNA, YNFKEQ. Between the trimmed V and J ends, which lost 4 bases and 3 bases, there was a span of 13 bases. CDR3 in amino acids: CASSPKELGGANVLTF. The CDR3 nucleotides read TGTGCCAGCAGCCCAAAAGAGTTAGGTGGGGCCAACGTCCTGACTTTC.

This clonotype was picked up many times. The chain employs TRBV28 and TRBJ2-4; 7 bases fit TRBD2. After removal of 3 bases from V and 4 bases from J, the junction contained 3 bases not matched to a gene. Germline lookup yields CDR1 MDHEN and CDR2 SYDVKM. The CDR3 is made up of 14 amino acids. CDR3 in DNA: TGTGCCAGCAGTTTGCGGGGAGGGAAAAACATTCAGTACTTC. It translates to CASSLRGGKNIQYF. Full variable domain (rest looked up from reference TRBV28 and TRBJ2-4): DVKVTQSSRYLVKRTGEKVFLECVQDMDHENMFWYRQDPGLGLRLIYFSYDVKMKEKGDIPEGYSVSREKKERFSLILESASTNQTSMYLCASSLRGGKNIQYFGAGTRLSVL.